Following are 18 T cell receptor beta chains from one sample sequenced in a study of shared clonotypes between healthy human individuals. Some clones are missing from TCRdb's copy, which holds only in-frame ones; the method was immunoSEQ multiplex PCR. The data contain more than 2,000,000 clones, around 94% of them seen just once; the ten biggest clones take up 0.14%. Material: naive CD4+ T cells sorted from blood. The subset: CD45RA+ positively selected. These receptors were collected from a man aged 18 to 30 in good health.

The chain uses TRBV30 and TRBJ2-3; D perhaps matches TRBD2 (6 bases). This CDR3 is 13 amino acids long. V was cut by 0 bases and J by 7 bases, with 11 bases left in between. CDR1 and CDR2 from the germline V gene are GTSNPN and SVGIG (reference sequence). This chain's CDR3 is CAWSVLGGHTQYF. The CDR3 coding sequence is TGTGCCTGGAGTGTACTCGGAGGGCATACGCAGTATTTT.

The chain is built from TRBV6-5 and TRBJ2-2; 9 bases are a match to TRBD1. The CDR3 consists of 15 residues. The germline V gene encodes CDR1 MNHEY and CDR2 SVGAGI. V lost 4 bases, J lost 5 bases, and 5 bases stayed unmatched. The CDR3 DNA sequence: TGTGCCAGCAGTTTTGGGGACAGGGCTACCGGGGAGCTGTTTTTT. Translation gives CASSFGDRATGELFF.

This clone has just one count. The chain's CDR3 is CAWRLLSGSINSPLHF. CDR3 coding DNA: TGTGCCTGGAGACTACTTTCCGGGAGCATAAATTCACCCCTCCACTTT. This rearrangement joins TRBV30 to TRBJ1-6; D gene ambiguous. CDR1 is GTSNPN and CDR2 is SVGIG in the germline V gene (reference sequence). The V end lost 3 bases, the J end lost 7 bases, and 19 bases lay between the germline ends. This CDR3 spans 16 amino acids.

V gene TRBV7-2 combines with J gene TRBJ2-5; the match to TRBD2 covers 8 bases. From germline, CDR1 is SGHTA and CDR2 FQGNSA. V lost 1 base and J lost 5; bases outside the gene matches: 6. This CDR3 contains 15 residues. The CDR3 spells CASSLVGTSGETQYF. The CDR3 DNA is TGTGCCAGCAGCTTAGTAGGGACTAGTGGGGAGACCCAGTACTTC.

The genes are TRBV28 and TRBJ1-2, with unresolved D. Germline V gives CDR1 MDHEN, CDR2 SYDVKM. The CDR3 contains 13 residues. V lost 10 bases to trimming and J lost 3 bases, with 15 bases between them. Here the CDR3 DNA reads TGTGCCATCTCTAGAGGGAACGACTATGGCTACACCTTC. Protein product: CAISRGNDYGYTF.

The count of this clone is one. This sample includes further DNA sequences coding for the same CDR3. The rearrangement joins TRBV30 to TRBJ2-7; D might be TRBD2 (5 bases). V was cut by 0 bases and J by 6 bases, with 6 bases left in between. Per germline, CDR1 GTSNPN and CDR2 SVGIG (reference sequence). CDR3 length equals 11 residues. This CDR3 reads CAWSVLVEQYF. The CDR3 bases are TGTGCCTGGAGTGTACTAGTCGAGCAGTACTTC.

The rearrangement joins TRBV18 to TRBJ2-7; no clear D. This CDR3 comprises 18 residues. CDR1 and CDR2 from the germline V gene are KGHSH and LQKENI. The V and J ends lost 0 bases and 0 bases respectively, with 18 bases between them. The CDR3: CASSPPNGGRTDSYEQYF. The CDR3 coding sequence is TGTGCCAGCTCACCACCTAATGGTGGCAGGACGGACTCCTACGAGCAGTACTTC.

V gene TRBV6-1 combines with J gene TRBJ2-5; a weak D match, TRBD1 (6 bases). The CDR3 runs 14 residues. CDR1 is MNHNS, CDR2 SASEGT, per germline. V was pared by 2 bases and J by 2 bases, with 9 bases between. This CDR3 reads CASSETQGQETQYF. CDR3 bases: TGTGCCAGCAGTGAAACACAGGGTCAAGAGACCCAGTACTTC.

The V call is TRBV18, the J call TRBJ2-3; 7 bases are a match to TRBD2. J was trimmed by 5 bases and V by 3 bases; bases with no gene match: 8. Germline lookup yields CDR1 KGHSH and CDR2 LQKENI. This CDR3 comprises 15 residues. The CDR3 loop reads CASSPLAVGVDTQYF. The CDR3 DNA sequence: TGTGCCAGCTCACCCCTAGCGGTGGGGGTAGATACGCAGTATTTT.

Only one count was recorded for this clone. CDR3 sequence reads: CASSSAGLAETQYF. The DNA of the CDR3 is TGTGCCAGCAGTTCCGCCGGACTAGCCGAGACCCAGTACTTC. The V gene is TRBV6-5, the J gene TRBJ2-5; 8 nucleotides agree with TRBD2. The trim removed 4 bases at V and 5 bases at J, leaving 6 bases unmatched. The germline V gene encodes CDR1 MNHEY and CDR2 SVGAGI. This CDR3 spans 14 amino acids.

V usage is TRBV7-2 and J usage is TRBJ1-6; 10 bases are a match to TRBD1. The V and J ends lost 4 bases and 4 bases, in that order; junction bases with no gene match: 4. The CDR3 consists of 16 residues. Germline V gives CDR1 SGHTA, CDR2 FQGNSA. CDR3: CASSSGQGTYNSPLHF. In DNA form, the CDR3 reads TGTGCCAGCAGCTCGGGACAGGGGACTTATAATTCACCCCTCCACTTT.

Worth noting for this clone: Other nucleotide sequences from this sample produce the same CDR3. The chain recombines TRBV6-1 with TRBJ2-5; 12 bases agree with TRBD2. Looked up from germline, CDR1 is MNHNS and CDR2 is SASEGT. This CDR3 spans 16 amino acids. Losses at the gene ends were 1 base for V and 2 bases for J; bases not matched to a gene: 2. This CDR3 is CASSEGLAGGQETQYF. DNA for the CDR3: TGTGCCAGCAGTGAAGGGCTAGCGGGGGGGCAAGAGACCCAGTACTTC.

The chain joins TRBV4-2 to TRBJ2-5; unclear D gene. The CDR3 runs to 15 residues. Trimming left V 0 bases short and J 0 bases short, with 8 bases between. Germline lookup yields CDR1 LGHNA and CDR2 YNFKEQ. CDR3 nucleotides: TGTGCCAGCAGCCAAGAAACGGCGAACCAAGAGACCCAGTACTTC. It is translated as CASSQETANQETQYF.

This chain connects TRBV5-3 to TRBJ2-1; possible D gene TRBD2, 5 bases. TRBV5-3 belongs to the ORF category, with a function that is uncertain. Between the trimmed V and J ends, which lost 5 bases and 7 bases, there was a span of 19 bases. The CDR3 is 15 amino acids. CDR3 residues: CARRSRDYSGNEQFF. For the CDR3, the DNA is TGTGCCAGAAGGTCACGCGACTACTCGGGGAATGAGCAGTTCTTC.

Comments on this clone: At the DNA level, this CDR3 is encoded by other sequences in the same sample as well. J is TRBJ2-3 and V is TRBV5-1; 11 nucleotides agree with TRBD2. CDR3 length equals 16 residues. Germline CDR1 SGHRS, CDR2 YFSETQ. V trimming: 4 bases; J trimming: 0 bases; junction bases outside the gene matches: 4. This CDR3 reads CASSPGLAASTDTQYF. The CDR3 nucleotides are TGCGCCAGCAGCCCGGGACTAGCGGCTAGCACAGATACGCAGTATTTT.

As for this clone: A junction end diverges from the germline sequence, so it may reflect a read error. The J gene is TRBJ2-7, the V gene TRBV7-7, with 12 bases matching TRBD2. From germline, CDR1 is SSHAT and CDR2 FNYEAQ (reference sequence). This CDR3 contains 14 residues. The CDR3 nucleotides read TGTGCTAGCAGCGGACTAGCGGGAATACACGGGCAGTACTTC. This translates into CASSGLAGIHGQYF.

V is TRBV2 and J is TRBJ1-3; D remains unclear. Germline V gene data show CDR1 as SNHLY and CDR2 as FYNNEI. Deletions cut 8 bases from V and 0 bases from J, with 5 bases between. CDR3 size: 12 residues. The DNA of the CDR3 is TGTGCCAGCGCTTACTCTGGAAACACCATATATTTT. Encoded protein: CASAYSGNTIYF.

J is TRBJ2-1 and V is TRBV6-6; 12 bases fit TRBD2. After removal of 2 bases from V and 10 bases from J, the junction contained 3 bases not matched to a gene. The CDR3 has 14 amino acids. From germline, CDR1 is MNHNY and CDR2 SVGAGI (reference sequence). The chain's CDR3 is CASSYTSGGMEQFF. The CDR3 DNA reads TGTGCCAGCAGTTACACTAGCGGGGGGATGGAGCAGTTCTTC.